The present TCR beta chain was sequenced within a study of beta chain features in type 1 diabetes (dated by TCRdb to the late 2010s). About the full investigation: No differences in mean age, gender distribution, total cell number or subset yield were found between patients and healthy donors. Across all samples, around 100 million sorted cells were examined, and cell number per subset correlated strongly with RNA yield. In the study, TCRB repertoires of sorted circulating CD4+ T cell subsets from recently diagnosed type 1 diabetes patients were compared with those of matched healthy donors. Naive and central memory subsets were obtained from all 30 or so donors, but regulatory and stem cell-like memory subsets were isolated from only 8 patients and roughly eight healthy donors.

CDR1 is given as SGHKS and CDR2 as YYEKEE, both from the germline V gene (reference sequence). The CDR3 runs 12 residues from the cysteine to the phenylalanine. This entry keeps only the CDR3 DNA: 36 bases, framed from base 1. Deletion took 4 bases off V and 8 bases off J, with a span of 12 bases between the germline ends. From each donor, a single peripheral blood sample of around 0.12 L on average was drawn into heparinised tubes. Using a panel that included CD45RO, CCR7, CD25, CD127, CD95 and CD27, naive, central memory, regulatory and stem cell-like memory CD4+ T cells were sorted on a BD FACSAria II. All sorted populations exceeded 95% purity. PBMCs were isolated immediately by Lymphoprep density gradient centrifugation and stained directly without culture. To minimize batch effects, samples were stained and sorted in pairs, one healthy donor with one patient per experiment. All of the isolated RNA was reverse transcribed with the High Capacity cDNA Reverse Transcription Kit, so expressed TCRB transcripts were sequenced. Deep immunoSEQ sequencing was applied to naive, central memory and regulatory T cell samples, giving an average of around 3.4 million total reads per sample. After sorted cells were lysed in RLT buffer, RNA was extracted with DNase-treated RNeasy Micro or Mini kits, with the choice depending on cell number. Each cell subset was processed on its own to prevent cross-contamination, while patient and healthy donor samples were processed together. The immunoSEQ multiplex PCR was used to amplify TCRB sequences from cDNA, generating 87-bp fragments that spanned the CDR3 region. Sequencing of the amplicons was done on the Illumina HiSeq platform. The study's processing was this. PCR bias was corrected computationally using synthetic template baselines, and reads within Hamming distance 2 were collapsed, with unmergeable singletons discarded. Reads were aligned against IMGT to assign V, D and J genes, CDR3 length and insertions or deletions at six rearrangement sites. Within each subset, clonotype counts were normalized to sorted cell number, and only after that were true diversity and Gini coefficients computed with the tcR R package. Repertoire sharing was quantified using the overlap coefficient calculated on TCRB nucleotide sequences. Held by TCRdb, this immuneACCESS table contains in-frame sequences only and omits some clones. Under half of the omission traces to an unresolved V gene where checked; the cause of the rest is unknown. D and trimming come from the DNA, and the V and J calls and clone size come from that table. The sample table shows 250,000 to 350,000 clones, and 14% are seen once. Over 5.5% of the sample lies in the top ten.

This clone has only a few counts. Which antigen it targets is not known. The input lacks base qualities; no much larger clone sits a single base away. Findings and caveats that apply to the study as a whole: The naive, central memory and regulatory TCRB repertoires appeared to resemble one another more closely among patients than among healthy donors. Type 1 diabetes patients showed a moderate but significant shortening of TCRB CDR3 length in all four CD4+ subsets. Because cDNA was sequenced instead of genomic DNA, highly expressing activated cells could be over-represented, though the groups showed no difference in activation or CD3 levels. Because small numbers of individuals were included in the HLA sub-analyses, any influence of HLA type on TCRB rearrangement was left unresolved. Shorter templates might have been favored by PCR, but patient and control samples were amplified and corrected together, so both groups would have been affected equally by any skew. Patients with type 1 diabetes made fewer insertions and deleted more nucleotides at VDJ recombination sites, implying thymic rearrangement abnormalities.

The chain is assembled from TRBV5-5 and TRBJ1-2; the D gene cannot be resolved reliably. The sequencing sample was made of central memory CD4+ T cells from blood. This receptor was identified in a man between 25 and 39 years old in good health. The CDR3 reads as follows: CASSTDLLGYTF. The DNA sequence is given as TGTGCCAGCAGCACGGACCTTTTGGGCTACACCTTC.